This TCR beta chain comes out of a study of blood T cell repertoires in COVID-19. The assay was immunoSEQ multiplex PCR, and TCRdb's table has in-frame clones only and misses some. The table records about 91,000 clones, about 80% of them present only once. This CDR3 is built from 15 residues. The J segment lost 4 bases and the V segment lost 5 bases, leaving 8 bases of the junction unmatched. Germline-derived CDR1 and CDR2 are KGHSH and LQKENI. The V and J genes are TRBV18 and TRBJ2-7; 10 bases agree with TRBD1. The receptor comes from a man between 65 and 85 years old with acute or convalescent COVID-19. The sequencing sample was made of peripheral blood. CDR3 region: CASSVGDRGQYEQYF. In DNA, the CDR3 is TGTGCCAGCTCAGTGGGGGACAGGGGACAATACGAGCAGTACTTC. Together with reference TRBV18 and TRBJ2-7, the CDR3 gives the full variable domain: NAGVMQNPRHLVRRRGQEARLRCSPMKGHSHVYWYRQLPEEGLKFMVYLQKENIIDESGMPKERFSAEFPKEGPSILRIQQVVRGDSAAYFCASSVGDRGQYEQYFGPGTRLTVT.